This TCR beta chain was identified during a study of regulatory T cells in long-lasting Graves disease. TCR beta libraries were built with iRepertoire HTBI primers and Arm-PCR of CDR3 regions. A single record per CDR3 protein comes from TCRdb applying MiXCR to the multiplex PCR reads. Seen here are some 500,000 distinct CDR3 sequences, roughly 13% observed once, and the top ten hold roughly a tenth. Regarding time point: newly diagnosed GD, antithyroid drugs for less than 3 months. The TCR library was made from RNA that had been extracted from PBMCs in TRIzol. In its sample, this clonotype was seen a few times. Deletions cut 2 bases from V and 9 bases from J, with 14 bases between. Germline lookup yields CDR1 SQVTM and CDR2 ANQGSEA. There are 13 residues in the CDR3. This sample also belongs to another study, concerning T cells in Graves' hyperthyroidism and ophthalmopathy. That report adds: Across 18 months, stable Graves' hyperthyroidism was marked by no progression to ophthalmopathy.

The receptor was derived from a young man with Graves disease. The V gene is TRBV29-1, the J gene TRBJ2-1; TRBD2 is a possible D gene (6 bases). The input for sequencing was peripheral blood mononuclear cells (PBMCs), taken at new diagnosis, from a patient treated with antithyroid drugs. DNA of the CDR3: TGCAGCGTTGAACGGGACTTCTTCGGTGAGCAGTTCTTC. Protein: CSVERDFFGEQFF.